This TCR beta chain came from a study of T-cell reconstitution after alpha-beta-depleted transplantation in children (dated by TCRdb to 2016 to 2017). Background for the entire study: The study quantitatively tracked T-cell immune reconstitution after TCRalphabeta/CD19-depleted allogeneic hematopoietic cell transplantation in children using TCR repertoire profiling.

The CDR3 runs 16 amino acids, cysteine and phenylalanine included. The entry retains the CDR3 DNA only, 48 bases that are in frame from base 1. In the germline V gene (reference sequence), CDR1 corresponds to LGHDT and CDR2 to YNNKEL. V is reduced by 4 bases and J by 4 bases, leaving a spacing of 16 bases between them. This clonotype was detected only a few times. Its antigen is still unknown. Base qualities are missing; no much larger clone stands one base away. The library was obtained by PCR. The listed sequencing device is Illumina HiSeq 2500. Molecular barcoding was employed in the preparation of TCR libraries, with unique molecular identifiers being used to normalize TCRbeta repertoire quantification. TCRdb reworked the public reads: Q25 trimming with fastp, MiXCR clone assembly, productive beta chains retained. Entries are consolidated by CDR3 protein sequence, retaining the most common genes and DNA. Present in this sample are over 300,000 distinct CDR3 sequences, around 10% of which were seen just once. The ten top clones hold less than 2.5% of the sample.

Sequences were derived from PBMCs from the stem cell graft donor, sampled from the stem cell graft. This receptor was taken from a human donor who donated a stem cell graft to a child with acute lymphoblastic leukemia. The receptor chain draws on TRBV3-1 and TRBJ2-2; the D gene is tentatively TRBD1 or TRBD2, each matching 5 bases. This receptor has the CDR3 CASSLGDAGSTGELFF. In nucleotide form, the sequence is TGTGCCAGCAGCCTGGGGGACGCGGGCAGCACCGGGGAGCTGTTTTTT.